A single sample gave rise to the 5 T cell receptor beta chains below, sequenced in a study of blood T cell repertoires in COVID-19. Using immunoSEQ multiplex PCR, the repertoire was profiled, and TCRdb retains in-frame clones only, with some absent. The sample records 110,000 to 150,000 clones, about 87% being singletons. Sequencing input: peripheral blood. These receptors came from a woman at least 80 years old with acute or convalescent COVID-19.

This chain connects TRBV4-2 to TRBJ2-3, with 12 nucleotides matching TRBD1. The V gene end was trimmed by 3 bases and the J gene end by 5 bases; junction bases not matched to a gene: 15. CDR3 size: 19 residues. In germline, CDR1 is LGHNA, CDR2 YNFKEQ. Here the CDR3 DNA reads TGTGCCAGCAGCCACCCAACTAAGGGGACAGGGGGCTATGGAGATACGCAGTATTTT. Protein product: CASSHPTKGTGGYGDTQYF.

The genes are TRBV7-2 and TRBJ1-2; D remains unclear. V gave up 1 base and J gave up 1 base, with 7 bases separating them. CDR1 and CDR2 (germline): SGHTA, FQGNSA. This CDR3 has 14 amino acids. In DNA form, the CDR3 reads TGTGCCAGCAGCTTAGACAGTTTTAACTATGGCTACACCTTC. Protein sequence: CASSLDSFNYGYTF.

The rearrangement uses TRBV4-1 and TRBJ1-3; D is perhaps TRBD1 (6 bases). Per germline, CDR1 MGHRA and CDR2 YSYEKL. The CDR3 consists of 17 residues. The V end was cut by 2 bases, the J end by 2 bases, with 16 bases between. The CDR3, as DNA: TGCGCCAGCAGCCAAAATTCCAACAGGGTTCCTGGAAACACCATATATTTT. Its protein is CASSQNSNRVPGNTIYF.

This clone appeared once. The CDR3 sequence is CASRGDIYGYTF. CDR3 nucleotide sequence: TGTGCCAGCAGAGGGGACATCTATGGCTACACCTTC. The genes are TRBV2 and TRBJ1-2, with D tentatively TRBD1 (6 bases). The CDR3 runs to 12 residues. The germline CDR1 and CDR2 sequences are SNHLY and FYNNEI. V dropped 6 bases and J dropped 4 bases, with 9 bases sitting between them.

This chain joins TRBV10-3 and TRBJ1-2, with D perhaps matching TRBD1 (6 bases). This CDR3 is 13 amino acids long. V gave up 2 bases and J gave up 8 bases, with 12 bases separating them. Germline V CDR1 and CDR2: ENHRY, SYGVKD. The CDR3 is CAISEPGARGYTF. CDR3 bases: TGTGCCATCAGTGAGCCAGGGGCGAGAGGCTACACCTTC.